The next 7 T cell receptor beta chains were all read from a single sample in a study of blood T cell repertoires in COVID-19. The table came from immunoSEQ multiplex PCR; TCRdb's copy has only in-frame clones and leaves some out. There are 95,000 to 120,000 clones in the sample; roughly 84% occur only once, and around 8.5% lies in the top ten. Sample: peripheral blood. The receptor source for this set is a woman between 40 and 50 years old with acute or convalescent COVID-19.

The genes are TRBV7-2 and TRBJ1-6; D is unclear. The germline V gene has CDR1 SGHTA and CDR2 FQGNSA. CDR3 length equals 15 residues. V was trimmed by 1 base and J by 7 bases, leaving 11 bases between them. The CDR3 DNA sequence: TGTGCCAGCAGCTTAGTTGGAGTGTTAAATTCACCCCTCCACTTT. It translates to CASSLVGVLNSPLHF.

The chain recombines TRBV24-1 with TRBJ2-5; 11 bases are shared with TRBD2. This CDR3 region has 16 residues. J was trimmed by 4 bases and V by 4 bases; bases with no gene match: 7. Germline V lookup: CDR1 KGHDR, CDR2 SFDVKD. CDR3 protein: CATSEVAGGTAETQYF. The CDR3 DNA is TGTGCCACCAGTGAAGTAGCGGGGGGGACCGCAGAGACCCAGTACTTC.

This clone was found once. The gene calls are TRBV25-1 and TRBJ2-7; no definite D call. The CDR3 spans 13 residues. The V end was cut by 0 bases, the J end by 1 base, with 4 bases between. Germline assignment: CDR1 MGHDK and CDR2 SYGVNS. CDR3 loop: CASSEYPSYEQYF. Written as DNA, the CDR3 is TGTGCCAGCAGTGAATACCCTTCCTACGAGCAGTACTTC.

The chain has TRBV30 and TRBJ1-1; 7 positions agree with TRBD1. After removal of 3 bases from V and 8 bases from J, the junction contained 9 bases not matched to a gene. Germline V gives CDR1 GTSNPN, CDR2 SVGIG (reference sequence). The CDR3 length is 13 residues. The CDR3 nucleotides are TGTGCCTGGAGCCGAGGGGGCCTGAGCGAAGCTTTCTTT. Its protein product is CAWSRGGLSEAFF.

The gene calls are TRBV7-8 and TRBJ2-3; D gene uncertain. The V end was cut by 3 bases, the J end by 0 bases, with 10 bases between. The CDR3 consists of 15 residues. Germline V CDR1 and CDR2: SGHVS, FQNEAQ. CDR3 sequence (DNA): TGTGCCAGCAGCTTTTCCGAGGTTAGCACAGATACGCAGTATTTT. This encodes CASSFSEVSTDTQYF.

In nucleotides, the CDR3 is TGTGCCAGCAATCCAGGCCCTTCGACGCCCCTCCACTTT. Translating gives CASNPGPSTPLHF. This chain joins TRBV2 and TRBJ1-6; D not certain. The CDR3 consists of 13 residues. The V gene lost 7 bases and the J gene lost 13 bases, with 17 bases spanning the gap. Germline assignment: CDR1 SNHLY and CDR2 FYNNEI.

In its sample, this clone was seen once. The chain employs TRBV5-4 and TRBJ1-3, with D tentatively TRBD1 (6 bases). Trimming removed 5 bases at V and 4 bases at J, with 13 bases between. CDR1 SGHNT and CDR2 YYREEE come from the germline V gene (reference sequence). The CDR3 has 14 amino acids. CDR3 sequence (DNA): TGTGCCAGCAGTAGGGGGGGAGGAGGAAACACCATATATTTT. Its translation: CASSRGGGGNTIYF. Full variable domain (remainder filled in from reference TRBV5-4 and TRBJ1-3): ETGVTQSPTHLIKTRGQQVTLRCSSQSGHNTVSWYQQALGQGPQFIFQYYREEENGRGNFPPRFSGLQFPNYSSELNVNALELDDSALYLCASSRGGGGNTIYFGEGSWLTVV.